Listed here are 18 T cell receptor beta chains from one sample, sequenced in a study of breast tumors, draining lymph nodes, adjacent tissues. Samples came from axillary lymph nodes draining the breast cancer. Each CDR3 protein gets one entry after TCRdb re-called the multiplex PCR reads with MiXCR. The table has approximately 230,000 distinct CDR3 sequences, under 40% seen once; the top ten hold approximately 4%. The sample was axillary lymph node tissue. The receptor set was obtained from a female donor with breast cancer. Some clones in this sample may be carry-over from other donors' samples.

This clonotype occurred many times. The gene calls are TRBV20-1 and TRBJ2-1; 7 nucleotides agree with TRBD2. Trimming at V came to 7 bases and at J to 4 bases, leaving 7 bases not matched to a gene. From germline, CDR1 is DFQATT and CDR2 SNEGSKA (reference sequence). CDR3 length: 13 amino acids. The CDR3: CSVRGDLYNEQFF. CDR3 coding DNA: TGCAGTGTCCGGGGGGACCTATACAATGAGCAGTTCTTC.

The chain carries TRBV5-5 and TRBJ2-1; tentative D call: TRBD1 (5 bases). The V gene lost 0 bases and the J gene lost 2 bases, with 12 bases spanning the gap. Germline V gene sequence: CDR1 SGHKS, CDR2 YYEKEE (reference sequence). The CDR3 has 16 amino acids. CDR3 DNA sequence: TGTGCCAGCAGCTTGGTCGCCAGGGCCCCCTACAATGAGCAGTTCTTC. Translating gives CASSLVARAPYNEQFF.

This clonotype was counted ten times or more. J is TRBJ1-5 and V is TRBV19; 7 bases align to TRBD1. J was trimmed by 0 bases and V by 6 bases; bases with no gene match: 5. This CDR3 has 15 amino acids. Germline CDR1 and CDR2: LNHDA and SQIVND (reference sequence). The CDR3 reads CASRLGQHSNQPQHF. The CDR3 DNA reads as TGTGCCAGTAGGCTGGGACAGCATAGCAATCAGCCCCAGCATTTT.

In its sample, this clonotype was seen many times. CDR3 residues: CSARSGNEQFF. The DNA of the CDR3 is TGCAGTGCTAGATCAGGAAATGAGCAGTTCTTC. The chain links TRBV20-1 to TRBJ2-1; D gene ambiguous. The CDR3 length is 11 residues. CDR1 DFQATT and CDR2 SNEGSKA come from the germline V gene (reference sequence). V lost 2 bases, J lost 7 bases, and 6 bases lay in between.

V gene TRBV24-1 combines with J gene TRBJ1-2, with D maybe TRBD1 (5 bases). V lost 5 bases and J 3 bases, leaving 18 bases between the germline ends. The CDR3 spans 16 residues. Germline V gives CDR1 KGHDR, CDR2 SFDVKD. The CDR3 nucleotides read TGTGCCACCAGTGCTAGAGAGGGCGGCAGGGACTATGGCTACACCTTC. Its protein is CATSAREGGRDYGYTF.

The gene calls are TRBV5-1 and TRBJ1-4; a weak D match, TRBD1 (5 bases). CDR3 length: 13 amino acids. V lost 1 base and J 6 bases, leaving 7 bases between the germline ends. Germline CDR1 reads SGHRS; CDR2 reads YFSETQ. CDR3 nucleotides: TGCGCCAGCAGCTTGAAGGGACATGAAAAACTGTTTTTT. This gives the protein CASSLKGHEKLFF.

This clonotype was observed many times. The chain uses TRBV9 and TRBJ2-5; TRBD2 aligns across 9 bases. J was trimmed by 5 bases and V by 0 bases; bases with no gene match: 5. Germline V gene lookup returns CDR1 SGDLS and CDR2 YYNGEE. The CDR3 extends over 15 amino acids. The CDR3 loop reads CASSVGAGGPETQYF. CDR3 in DNA: TGTGCCAGCAGCGTAGGGGCGGGGGGGCCGGAGACCCAGTACTTC.

In this sample, this clonotype turned up once. V gene TRBV9 combines with J gene TRBJ1-4, with 7 bases aligning to TRBD1. CDR1 and CDR2 from the germline V gene are SGDLS and YYNGEE. There are 16 residues in the CDR3. V gave up 0 bases and J gave up 4 bases; unmatched junction bases: 6. The CDR3 spells CASSVARGQDNEKLFF. CDR3 nucleotide sequence: TGTGCCAGCAGCGTAGCTAGGGGGCAGGATAATGAAAAACTGTTTTTT.

The chain employs TRBV28 and TRBJ2-1; TRBD1 aligns across 8 bases. CDR1 is MDHEN and CDR2 is SYDVKM in the germline V gene. The CDR3 loop spans 11 amino acids. Trimming at V came to 7 bases and at J to 15 bases, leaving 8 bases not matched to a gene. The CDR3 DNA reads as TGTGCCAGCACCTCGGACAGGGTTGGGTTCTTC. Residues: CASTSDRVGFF.

This clonotype came up many times. The gene calls are TRBV19 and TRBJ2-7; TRBD2 aligns across 8 bases. Looked up from germline, CDR1 is LNHDA and CDR2 is SQIVND (reference sequence). V lost 6 bases to trimming and J lost 2 bases; unmatched junction nucleotides: 6. The CDR3 extends over 14 amino acids. The CDR3 loop reads CASRRGEGPYEQYF. The DNA for the CDR3 is TGTGCCAGTAGGCGGGGGGAGGGGCCCTACGAGCAGTACTTC.

This clonotype was seen many times. The chain combines TRBV7-9 with TRBJ2-3; D gene uncertain. Germline lookup yields CDR1 SEHNR and CDR2 FQNEAQ (reference sequence). V dropped 2 bases and J dropped 4 bases, with 7 bases sitting between them. The CDR3 covers 13 residues. The CDR3 DNA reads as TGTGCCAGCAGCTTACGGGCATCAGATACGCAGTATTTT. It translates to CASSLRASDTQYF.

The chain joins TRBV6-5 to TRBJ1-3; the D is unclear. V was shortened by 5 bases and J by 0 bases, with 11 bases between the two germline ends. This CDR3 is built from 15 residues. Germline values: CDR1 MNHEY, CDR2 SVGAGI. The CDR3 loop is CASSPRESSGNTIYF. Written as DNA, the CDR3 is TGTGCCAGCAGTCCCCGGGAGAGCTCTGGAAACACCATATATTTT.

Many counts were recorded for this clonotype. This rearrangement joins TRBV2 to TRBJ1-2; 7 nucleotides match TRBD1. There are 15 residues in the CDR3. The V and J ends lost 6 bases and 1 base, in that order; junction bases with no gene match: 8. Germline V gene lookup returns CDR1 SNHLY and CDR2 FYNNEI. CDR3 protein: CASRGHRGVNYGYTF. CDR3 bases: TGTGCCAGCAGGGGACACAGGGGCGTTAACTATGGCTACACCTTC.

This clonotype was recorded a few times. It may be a read error: a sequence one base away is much more abundant. The chain carries TRBV7-3 and TRBJ2-5; 12 bases agree with TRBD2. The germline gives CDR1 SGHTA, CDR2 FQGTGA. CDR3 length: 15 amino acids. The CDR3 is CASSLAGGPEETQHF. The CDR3, as DNA: TGTGCCAGCAGCCTAGCGGGGGGGCCCGAGGAGACCCAGCACTTC.

Concerning this clonotype itself: A single base separates this from a much larger clone, so it may be a read error. The chain combines TRBV7-9 with TRBJ2-3; 7 bases line up with TRBD1. Germline V gene sequence: CDR1 SEHNR, CDR2 FQNEAQ (reference sequence). The CDR3 covers 18 residues. The CDR3 nucleotides read TGTGCCAGCAGCCGCGCCCGAGGGGGCGGCGTTCGGTCAGATACGCAGTGTTTT. Protein sequence: CASSRARGGGVRSDTQCF. The whole variable domain, filled in from reference TRBV7-9 and TRBJ2-3, reads DTGVSQNPRHKITKRGQNVTFRCDPISEHNRLYWYRQTLGQGPEFLTYFQNEAQLEKSRLLSDRFSAERPKGSFSTLEIQRTEQGDSAMYLCASSRARGGGVRSDTQCFGPGTRLTVL.

At least ten counts were recorded for this clonotype. The gene calls are TRBV15 and TRBJ2-7; D perhaps matches TRBD1 (6 bases). Trimming removed 1 base at V and 3 bases at J, with 13 bases between. The CDR3 consists of 15 residues. Germline V gene sequence: CDR1 LNHNV, CDR2 YYDKDF (reference sequence). The CDR3 loop is CATSRGQAILYEQYF. The CDR3 nucleotides are TGTGCCACCAGCAGAGGACAGGCCATCCTCTACGAGCAGTACTTC.

This clonotype turned up a few times. The genes are TRBV2 and TRBJ1-1; D remains ambiguous. The V gene lost 5 bases and the J gene lost 1 base, with 8 bases spanning the gap. The CDR3 totals 13 residues. In germline, CDR1 is SNHLY, CDR2 FYNNEI. In nucleotides, the CDR3 is TGTGCCAGCAGTTCCCAGAGGAACACTGAAGCTTTCTTT. The encoded protein is CASSSQRNTEAFF.

This clonotype was detected many times. The chain combines TRBV19 with TRBJ1-2; D is undetermined. V lost 3 bases and J lost 7, with 15 bases in between. In germline, CDR1 is LNHDA, CDR2 SQIVND (reference sequence). The CDR3 contains 14 residues. The CDR3 coding sequence is TGTGCCAGTAGTATGAGTCTTATGGGCGGTGGCTACACCTTC. Its protein is CASSMSLMGGGYTF.